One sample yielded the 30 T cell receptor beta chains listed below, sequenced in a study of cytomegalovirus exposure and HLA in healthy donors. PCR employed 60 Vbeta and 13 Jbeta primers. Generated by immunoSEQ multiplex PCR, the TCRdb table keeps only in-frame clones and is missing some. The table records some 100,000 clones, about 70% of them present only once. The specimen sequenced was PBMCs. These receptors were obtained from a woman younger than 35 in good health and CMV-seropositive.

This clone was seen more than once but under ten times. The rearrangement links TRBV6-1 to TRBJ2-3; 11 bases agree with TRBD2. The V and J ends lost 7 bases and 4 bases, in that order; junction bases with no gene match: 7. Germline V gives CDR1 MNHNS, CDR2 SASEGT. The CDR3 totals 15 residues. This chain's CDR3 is CASIKLAGEADTQYF. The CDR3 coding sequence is TGTGCCAGCATTAAACTAGCGGGAGAGGCAGATACGCAGTATTTT.

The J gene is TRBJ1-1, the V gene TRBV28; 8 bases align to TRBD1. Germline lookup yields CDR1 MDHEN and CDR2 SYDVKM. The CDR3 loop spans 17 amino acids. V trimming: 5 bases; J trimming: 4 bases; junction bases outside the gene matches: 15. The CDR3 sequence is CASSRPGGAVFGTEAFF. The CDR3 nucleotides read TGTGCCAGCAGTCGCCCAGGGGGCGCGGTTTTCGGCACTGAAGCTTTCTTT.

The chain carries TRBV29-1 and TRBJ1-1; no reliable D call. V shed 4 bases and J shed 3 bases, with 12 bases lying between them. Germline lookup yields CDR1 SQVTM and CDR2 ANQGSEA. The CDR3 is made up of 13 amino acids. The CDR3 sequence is CSVGGGVYTEAFF. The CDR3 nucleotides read TGCAGCGTTGGAGGAGGAGTTTACACTGAAGCTTTCTTT.

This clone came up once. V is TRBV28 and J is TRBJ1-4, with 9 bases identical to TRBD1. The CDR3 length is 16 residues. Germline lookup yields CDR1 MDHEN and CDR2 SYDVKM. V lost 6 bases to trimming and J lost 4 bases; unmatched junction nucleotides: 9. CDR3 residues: CASSTPWTGVNEKLFF. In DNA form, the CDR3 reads TGTGCCAGCAGCACTCCCTGGACAGGGGTTAATGAAAAACTGTTTTTT.

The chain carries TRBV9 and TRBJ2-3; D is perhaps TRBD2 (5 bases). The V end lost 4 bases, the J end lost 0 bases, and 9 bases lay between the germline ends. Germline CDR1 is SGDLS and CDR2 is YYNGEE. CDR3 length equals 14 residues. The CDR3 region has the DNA TGTGCCAGCAGCCCGGGATCCAGCACAGATACGCAGTATTTT. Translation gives CASSPGSSTDTQYF.

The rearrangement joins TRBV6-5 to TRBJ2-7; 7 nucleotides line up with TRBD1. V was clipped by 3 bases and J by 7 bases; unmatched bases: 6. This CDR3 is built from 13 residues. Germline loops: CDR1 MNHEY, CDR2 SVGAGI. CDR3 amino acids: CASSYNRGQEQYF. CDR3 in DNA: TGTGCCAGCAGTTATAACCGGGGACAGGAGCAGTACTTC.

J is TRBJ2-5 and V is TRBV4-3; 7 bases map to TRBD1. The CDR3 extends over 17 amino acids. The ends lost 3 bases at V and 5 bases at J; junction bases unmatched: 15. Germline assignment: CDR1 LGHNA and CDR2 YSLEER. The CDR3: CASSQHRGTVYQETQYF. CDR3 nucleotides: TGCGCCAGCAGCCAGCACAGGGGCACAGTTTATCAGGAGACCCAGTACTTC.

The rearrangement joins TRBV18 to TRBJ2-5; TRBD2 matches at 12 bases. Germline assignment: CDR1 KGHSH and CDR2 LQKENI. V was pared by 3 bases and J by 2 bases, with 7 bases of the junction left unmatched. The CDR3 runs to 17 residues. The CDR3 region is CASSPQTSGRLQETQYF. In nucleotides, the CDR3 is TGTGCCAGCTCACCGCAGACTAGCGGGAGACTACAAGAGACCCAGTACTTC.

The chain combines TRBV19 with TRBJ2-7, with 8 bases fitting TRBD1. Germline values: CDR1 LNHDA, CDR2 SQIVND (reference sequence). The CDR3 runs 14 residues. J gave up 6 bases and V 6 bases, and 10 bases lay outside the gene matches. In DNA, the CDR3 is TGTGCCAGTAGCCAAGACAGGGGTCTTGGCGAGCAGTACTTC. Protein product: CASSQDRGLGEQYF.

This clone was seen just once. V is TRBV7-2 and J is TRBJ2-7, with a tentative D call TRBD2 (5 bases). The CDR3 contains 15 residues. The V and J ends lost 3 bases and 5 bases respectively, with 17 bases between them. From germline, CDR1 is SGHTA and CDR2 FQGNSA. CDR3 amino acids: CASSFFASNENEQYF. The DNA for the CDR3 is TGTGCCAGCAGCTTTTTTGCTAGCAATGAAAACGAGCAGTACTTC.

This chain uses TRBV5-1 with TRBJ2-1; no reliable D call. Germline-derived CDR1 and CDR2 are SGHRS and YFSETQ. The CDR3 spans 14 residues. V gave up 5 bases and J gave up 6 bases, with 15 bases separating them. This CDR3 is CASSTRGVGNEQFF. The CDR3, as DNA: TGCGCCAGCAGTACGAGAGGAGTAGGCAATGAGCAGTTCTTC.

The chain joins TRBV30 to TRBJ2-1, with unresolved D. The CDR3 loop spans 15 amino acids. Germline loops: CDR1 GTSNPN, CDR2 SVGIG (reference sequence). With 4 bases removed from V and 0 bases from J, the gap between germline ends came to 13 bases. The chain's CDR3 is CAWTRGKSSYNEQFF. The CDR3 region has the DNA TGTGCCTGGACGCGAGGTAAAAGCTCCTACAATGAGCAGTTCTTC.

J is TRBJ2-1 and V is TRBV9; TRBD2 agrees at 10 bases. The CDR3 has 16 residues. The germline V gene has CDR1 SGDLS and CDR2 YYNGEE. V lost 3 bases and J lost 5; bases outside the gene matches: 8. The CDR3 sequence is CASSGSSGRMHNEQFF. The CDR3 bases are TGTGCCAGCAGCGGCAGTAGCGGGAGGATGCACAATGAGCAGTTCTTC.

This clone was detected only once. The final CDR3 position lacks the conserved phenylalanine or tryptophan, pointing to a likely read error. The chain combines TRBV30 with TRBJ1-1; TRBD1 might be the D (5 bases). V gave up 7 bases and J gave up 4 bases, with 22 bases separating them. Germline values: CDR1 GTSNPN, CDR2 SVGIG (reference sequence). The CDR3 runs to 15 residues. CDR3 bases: TGTGCCTACTATCCCAGGGCGAGTCGGGCCACTGAAGCTTTCTCT. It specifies CAYYPRASRATEAFS.

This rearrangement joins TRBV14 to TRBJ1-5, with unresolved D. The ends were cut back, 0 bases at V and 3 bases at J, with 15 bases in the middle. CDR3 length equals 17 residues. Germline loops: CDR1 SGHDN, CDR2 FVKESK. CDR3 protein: CASSQDRGDPDNQPQHF. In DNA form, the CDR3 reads TGTGCCAGCAGCCAAGATCGGGGAGACCCAGACAATCAGCCCCAGCATTTT.

CDR3 amino acids: CASSLGLAGGHNEQFF. The CDR3 coding sequence is TGCGCCAGCAGCTTAGGCCTAGCGGGAGGGCACAATGAGCAGTTCTTC. The gene calls are TRBV5-1 and TRBJ2-1; 12 nucleotides match TRBD2. The CDR3 is made up of 16 amino acids. Per the germline V gene, CDR1 is SGHRS and CDR2 is YFSETQ. The ends lost 2 bases at V and 5 bases at J; junction bases unmatched: 5.

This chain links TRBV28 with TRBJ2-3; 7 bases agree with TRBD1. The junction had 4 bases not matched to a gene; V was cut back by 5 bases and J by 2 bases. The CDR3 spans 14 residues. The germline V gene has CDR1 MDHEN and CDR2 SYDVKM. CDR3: CASSRDSLTDTQYF. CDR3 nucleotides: TGTGCCAGCAGTCGGGACAGTCTCACAGATACGCAGTATTTT.

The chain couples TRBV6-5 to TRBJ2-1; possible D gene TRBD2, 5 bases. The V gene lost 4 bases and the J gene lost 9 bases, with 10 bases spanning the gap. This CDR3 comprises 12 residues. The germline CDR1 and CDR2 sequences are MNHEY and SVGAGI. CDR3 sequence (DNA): TGTGCCAGCAGTTCCACTAGTAGTGAGCAGTTCTTC. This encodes CASSSTSSEQFF.

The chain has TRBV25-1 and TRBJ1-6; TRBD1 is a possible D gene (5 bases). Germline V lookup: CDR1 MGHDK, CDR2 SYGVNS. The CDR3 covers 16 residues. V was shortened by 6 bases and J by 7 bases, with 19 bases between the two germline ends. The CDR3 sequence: CASRPTRDKGNSPLHF. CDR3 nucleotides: TGTGCCAGCAGACCCACCCGCGACAAGGGGAATTCACCCCTCCACTTT.

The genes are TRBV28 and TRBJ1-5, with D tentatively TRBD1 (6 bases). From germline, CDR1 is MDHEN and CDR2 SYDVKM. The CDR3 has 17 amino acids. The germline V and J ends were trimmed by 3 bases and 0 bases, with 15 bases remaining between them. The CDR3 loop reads CASSFGGAVYSNQPQHF. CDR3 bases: TGTGCCAGCAGTTTTGGGGGGGCAGTCTATAGCAATCAGCCCCAGCATTTT.

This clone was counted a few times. CDR3 coding DNA: TGTGCCACCAGCAGAGGGATGTTAGCCGGGGGGGAGCACGAGCAGTACTTC. Residues: CATSRGMLAGGEHEQYF. This chain uses TRBV15 with TRBJ2-7, with TRBD2 matching over 8 bases. Germline CDR1 LNHNV, CDR2 YYDKDF (reference sequence). The junction had 13 bases not matched to a gene; V was cut back by 1 base and J by 5 bases. The CDR3 loop spans 17 amino acids.

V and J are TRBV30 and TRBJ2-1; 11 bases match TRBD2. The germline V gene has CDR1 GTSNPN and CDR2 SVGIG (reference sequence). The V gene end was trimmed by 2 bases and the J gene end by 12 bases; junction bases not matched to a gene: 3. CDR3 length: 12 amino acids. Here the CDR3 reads CAWSPTSGGQFF. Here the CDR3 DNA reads TGTGCCTGGAGTCCCACTAGCGGGGGGCAGTTCTTC. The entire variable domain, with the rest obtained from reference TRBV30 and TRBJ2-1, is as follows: SQTIHQWPATLVQPVGSPLSLECTVEGTSNPNLYWYRQAAGRGLQLLFYSVGIGQISSEVPQNLSASRPQDRQFILSSKKLLLSDSGFYLCAWSPTSGGQFFGPGTRLTVL.

CDR3 DNA: TGTGCCAGCAGGCAGGGAACGGGCAATCAGCCCCAGCATTTT. This translates into CASRQGTGNQPQHF. This chain joins TRBV27 and TRBJ1-5, with D possibly matching TRBD1 (5 bases). The V gene lost 6 bases and the J gene lost 2 bases, with 11 bases spanning the gap. The CDR3 totals 14 residues. The germline CDR1 and CDR2 sequences are MNHEY and SMNVEV (reference sequence).

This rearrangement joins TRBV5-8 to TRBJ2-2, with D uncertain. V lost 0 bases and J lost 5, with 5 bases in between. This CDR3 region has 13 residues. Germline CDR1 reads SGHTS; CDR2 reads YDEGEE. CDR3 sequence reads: CASSLAGTGELFF. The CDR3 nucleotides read TGTGCCAGCAGCTTGGCGGGTACCGGGGAGCTGTTTTTT.

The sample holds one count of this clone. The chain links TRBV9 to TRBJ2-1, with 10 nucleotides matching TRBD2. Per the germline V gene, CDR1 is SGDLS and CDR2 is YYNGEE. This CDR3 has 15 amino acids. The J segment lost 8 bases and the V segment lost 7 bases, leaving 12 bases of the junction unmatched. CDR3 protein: CASSLLIAGGDEQFF. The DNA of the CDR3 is TGTGCCAGCTCACTCCTCATAGCGGGAGGCGATGAGCAGTTCTTC. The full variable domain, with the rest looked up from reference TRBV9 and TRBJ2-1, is DSGVTQTPKHLITATGQRVTLRCSPRSGDLSVYWYQQSLDQGLQFLIQYYNGEERAKGNILERFSAQQFPDLHSELNLSSLELGDSALYFCASSLLIAGGDEQFFGPGTRLTVL.

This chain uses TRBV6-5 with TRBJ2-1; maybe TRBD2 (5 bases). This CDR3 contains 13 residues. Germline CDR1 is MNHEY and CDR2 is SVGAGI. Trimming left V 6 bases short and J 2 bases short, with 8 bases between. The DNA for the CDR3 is TGTGCCAGCAGCAACGGGGCCTACAATGAGCAGTTCTTC. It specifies CASSNGAYNEQFF.

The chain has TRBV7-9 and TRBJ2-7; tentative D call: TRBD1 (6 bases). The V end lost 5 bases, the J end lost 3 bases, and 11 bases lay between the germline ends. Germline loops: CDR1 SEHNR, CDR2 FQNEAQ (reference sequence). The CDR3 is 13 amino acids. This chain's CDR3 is CASSPAGDYEQYF. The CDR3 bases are TGTGCCAGCAGCCCCGCAGGGGACTACGAGCAGTACTTC.

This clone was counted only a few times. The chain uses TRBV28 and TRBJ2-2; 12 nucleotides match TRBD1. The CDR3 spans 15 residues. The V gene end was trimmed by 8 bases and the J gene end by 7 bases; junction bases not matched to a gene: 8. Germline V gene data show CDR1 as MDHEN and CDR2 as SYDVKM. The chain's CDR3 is CASGDRGREDGELFF. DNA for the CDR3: TGTGCCAGCGGGGACAGGGGGCGCGAGGACGGGGAGCTGTTTTTT.

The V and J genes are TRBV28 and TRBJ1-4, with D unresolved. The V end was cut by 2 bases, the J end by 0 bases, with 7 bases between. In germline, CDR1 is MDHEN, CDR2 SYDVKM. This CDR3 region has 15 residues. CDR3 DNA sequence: TGTGCCAGCAGTTTAGGGCCATCAACTAATGAAAAACTGTTTTTT. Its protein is CASSLGPSTNEKLFF. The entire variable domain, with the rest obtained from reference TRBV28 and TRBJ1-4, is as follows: DVKVTQSSRYLVKRTGEKVFLECVQDMDHENMFWYRQDPGLGLRLIYFSYDVKMKEKGDIPEGYSVSREKKERFSLILESASTNQTSMYLCASSLGPSTNEKLFFGSGTQLSVL.

Here the CDR3 DNA reads TGTGCCAGTAGTCCGGACAGGGACACTGAAGCTTTCTTT. Encoded protein: CASSPDRDTEAFF. The chain carries TRBV19 and TRBJ1-1, with TRBD1 identical over 8 bases. Germline lookup yields CDR1 LNHDA and CDR2 SQIVND (reference sequence). V trimming: 5 bases; J trimming: 3 bases; junction bases outside the gene matches: 2. The CDR3 is 13 amino acids.